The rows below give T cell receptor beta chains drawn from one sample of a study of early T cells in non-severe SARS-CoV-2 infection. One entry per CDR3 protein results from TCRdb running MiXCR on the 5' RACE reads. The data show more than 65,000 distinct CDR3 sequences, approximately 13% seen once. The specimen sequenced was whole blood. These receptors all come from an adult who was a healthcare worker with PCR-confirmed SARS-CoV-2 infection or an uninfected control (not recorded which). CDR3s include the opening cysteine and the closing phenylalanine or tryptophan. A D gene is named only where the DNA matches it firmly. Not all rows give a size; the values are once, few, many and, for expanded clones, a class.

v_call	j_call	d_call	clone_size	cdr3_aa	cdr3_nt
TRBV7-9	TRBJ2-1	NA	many	CASQRAGSYNEQFF	TGTGCCAGCCAGAGGGCGGGATCATACAATGAGCAGTTCTTC
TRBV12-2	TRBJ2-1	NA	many	CASRPGQHSSYNEQFF	TGTGCAAGTCGCCCCGGACAGCACTCCTCTTACAATGAGCAGTTCTTC
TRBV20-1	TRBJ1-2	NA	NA	CSARADYGYTF	TGCAGTGCTCGGGCTGACTATGGCTACACCTTC
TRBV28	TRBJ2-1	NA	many	CASSFSGSLNEQFF	TGTGCCAGCAGTTTTTCCGGGTCCCTCAATGAGCAGTTCTTC
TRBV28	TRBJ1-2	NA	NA	CASSEDTVYGYTF	TGTGCCAGCAGTGAAGACACCGTCTATGGCTACACCTTC
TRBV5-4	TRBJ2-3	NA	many	CASGWSTDTQYF	TGTGCCAGCGGGTGGAGCACAGATACGCAGTATTTT
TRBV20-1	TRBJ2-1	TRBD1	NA	CSAWGQGYPIDEQFF	TGCAGTGCTTGGGGACAGGGATATCCCATCGATGAGCAGTTCTTC
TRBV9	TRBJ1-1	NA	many	CASSAGGMNTEAFF	TGTGCCAGCAGCGCGGGCGGTATGAACACTGAAGCTTTCTTT
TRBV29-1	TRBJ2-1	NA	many	CSVEWAMEQFF	TGCAGCGTTGAGTGGGCGATGGAGCAGTTCTTC
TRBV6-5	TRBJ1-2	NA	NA	CASSYVPAFQGYTF	TGTGCCAGCAGTTACGTCCCTGCCTTTCAAGGCTACACCTTC
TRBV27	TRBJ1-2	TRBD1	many	CASSQSHPGQDLYGYTF	TGTGCCAGCAGTCAATCCCATCCGGGACAGGACCTGTATGGCTACACCTTC
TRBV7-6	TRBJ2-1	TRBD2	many	CASSTSGGPYNEQFF	TGTGCCAGCAGCACTAGCGGGGGGCCGTACAATGAGCAGTTCTTC
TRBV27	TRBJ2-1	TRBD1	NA	CASSSPRTGGGNEQFF	TGTGCCAGCAGTTCGCCCAGGACAGGGGGTGGCAATGAGCAGTTCTTC
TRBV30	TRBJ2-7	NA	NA	CAWSVQRYYEQYF	TGTGCCTGGAGTGTACAGAGGTACTACGAGCAGTACTTC
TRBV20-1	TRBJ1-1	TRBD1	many	CSADGTGVTEAFF	TGCAGTGCTGACGGGACAGGGGTAACTGAAGCTTTCTTT
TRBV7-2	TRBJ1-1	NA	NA	CASSLDVGGEAFF	TGTGCCAGCAGCTTAGATGTTGGGGGTGAAGCTTTCTTT
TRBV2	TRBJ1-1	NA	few	CASSPKGTEAFF	TGTGCCAGCAGCCCAAAGGGGACTGAAGCTTTCTTT
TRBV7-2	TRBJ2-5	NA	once	CASSYKGQGMDQYF	TGTGCCAGCAGCTATAAGGGGCAGGGAATGGACCAGTACTTC
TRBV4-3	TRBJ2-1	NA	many	CASSQDGMTSEQFF	TGCGCCAGCAGCCAAGATGGGATGACAAGTGAGCAGTTCTTC
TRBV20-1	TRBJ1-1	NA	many	CSARVGAEAFF	TGCAGTGCTAGAGTCGGGGCGGAAGCTTTCTTT
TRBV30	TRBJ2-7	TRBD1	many	CAWDWTGSYEQYF	TGTGCCTGGGATTGGACAGGGAGCTACGAGCAGTACTTC
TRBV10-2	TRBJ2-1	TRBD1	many	CASRDRGSLSLLSYNEQFF	TGCGCCAGCAGGGACAGGGGCTCATTAAGTTTACTCTCCTACAATGAGCAGTTCTTC
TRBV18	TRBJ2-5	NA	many	CASSPLSQETQYF	TGTGCCAGCTCACCTTTAAGCCAAGAGACCCAGTACTTC
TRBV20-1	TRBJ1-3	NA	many	CSSQGGSGNTIYF	TGCAGTTCCCAAGGGGGCTCTGGAAACACCATATATTTT
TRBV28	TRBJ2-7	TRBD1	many	CASSARTGPVRYEQYF	TGTGCCAGCAGTGCTCGGACAGGACCGGTACGCTACGAGCAGTACTTC
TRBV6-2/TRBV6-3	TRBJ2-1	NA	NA	CASSYFSGENNEQFF	TGTGCCAGCAGTTACTTTAGCGGAGAGAACAATGAGCAGTTCTTC
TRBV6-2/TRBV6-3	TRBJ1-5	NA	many	CASSTTGRGQPQHF	TGTGCCAGCAGCACGACAGGCCGGGGACAGCCCCAGCATTTT
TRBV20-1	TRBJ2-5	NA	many	CSASEEQETQETQYF	TGCAGTGCTAGCGAGGAACAAGAGACCCAAGAGACCCAGTACTTC
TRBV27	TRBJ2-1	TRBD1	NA	CASSEDRDNEQFF	TGTGCCAGCAGTGAGGACAGGGACAATGAGCAGTTCTTC
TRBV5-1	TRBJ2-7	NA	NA	CAGRGSGPGVYEQYF	TGCGCCGGCAGGGGATCGGGGCCGGGGGTCTACGAGCAGTACTTC
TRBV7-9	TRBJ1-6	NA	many	CASSSNFNSPLHF	TGTGCCAGCAGCTCGAACTTTAATTCACCCCTCCACTTT
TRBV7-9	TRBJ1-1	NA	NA	CASSLVAQGTEAFF	TGTGCCAGCAGCTTAGTAGCACAGGGAACTGAAGCTTTCTTT
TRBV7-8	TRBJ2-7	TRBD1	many	CASSLEGTGTYEQYF	TGTGCCAGCAGCTTAGAAGGGACAGGGACCTACGAGCAGTACTTC
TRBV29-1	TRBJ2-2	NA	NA	CSYPGDSGELFF	TGCAGCTACCCGGGAGACAGCGGGGAGCTGTTTTTT
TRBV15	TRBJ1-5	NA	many	CATSSGGGSNNQPQHF	TGTGCCACCAGCAGCGGGGGAGGTTCGAACAATCAGCCCCAGCATTTT
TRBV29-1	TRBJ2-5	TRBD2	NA	CSVEVAGAGETQYF	TGCAGCGTTGAGGTGGCGGGAGCGGGGGAGACCCAGTACTTC
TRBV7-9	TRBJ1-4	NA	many	CASSPWRDATNEKLFF	TGTGCCAGCAGCCCCTGGAGAGATGCAACTAATGAAAAACTGTTTTTT
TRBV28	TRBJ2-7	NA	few	CASSSDSEISYEQYF	TGTGCCAGCAGTTCGGACAGCGAGATCTCCTACGAGCAGTACTTC
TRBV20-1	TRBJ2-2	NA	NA	CSARDQTGELFF	TGCAGTGCTAGAGATCAGACCGGGGAGCTGTTTTTT
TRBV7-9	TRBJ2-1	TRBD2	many	CASTKGSGVSYNEQFF	TGTGCCAGCACCAAGGGTAGCGGGGTATCCTACAATGAGCAGTTCTTC
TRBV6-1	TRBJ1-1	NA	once	CACSEPDKQSRVFF	TGTGCCTGCAGTGAACCCGACAAACAGTCCCGAGTTTTCTTT
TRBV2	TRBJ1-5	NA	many	CASSVEQGGNQPQHF	TGTGCCAGCAGTGTCGAGCAGGGAGGGAATCAGCCCCAGCATTTT
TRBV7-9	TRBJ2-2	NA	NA	CVSSVDSYTGELFF	TGTGTCAGCAGCGTGGACAGTTACACCGGGGAGCTGTTTTTT
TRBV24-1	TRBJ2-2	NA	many	CATSDSFVAGELFF	TGTGCCACCAGTGATTCCTTCGTTGCCGGGGAGCTGTTTTTT
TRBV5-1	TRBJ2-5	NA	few	CASSFRGRQETQYF	TGCGCCAGCAGCTTCCGGGGTCGCCAAGAGACCCAGTACTTC
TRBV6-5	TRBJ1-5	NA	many	CASSYGGENQPQHF	TGTGCCAGCAGTTACGGGGGAGAGAATCAGCCCCAGCATTTT
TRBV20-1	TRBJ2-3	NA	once	CSARDPRGGPSTDTQYF	TGCAGTGCTAGAGATCCCCGGGGAGGACCTAGCACAGATACGCAGTATTTT